The rows below give T cell receptor beta chains drawn from one sample of a study of blood T cells in healthy people across ages. TCRdb ran MiXCR on the 5' RACE reads and lists one entry per CDR3 protein. The table has approximately 1.5 million distinct CDR3 sequences, about 35% seen once; the top ten hold over 9%. Sequenced material: blood. These receptors were taken from a woman aged 25-40 years in good health. CDR3s include the opening cysteine and the closing phenylalanine or tryptophan. The D gene is left open where the match is weak. Not every row has a clone size; where given, it reads once, few, many or a size class.

clone size: few
J gene: TRBJ2-7
V gene: TRBV7-2
D gene: NA
CDR3 DNA: TGTGCCAGCAGCCAGACCCCAAGGGGTTCCCACGAGCAGTACTTC
CDR3 protein: CASSQTPRGSHEQYF

clone size: NA
J gene: TRBJ2-1
V gene: TRBV12-3/TRBV12-4
D gene: NA
CDR3 DNA: TGTGCCAGCAGTCCGGGACCCCCGAGGGATGAGCAGTTCTTC
CDR3 protein: CASSPGPPRDEQFF

clone size: NA
J gene: TRBJ2-4
V gene: TRBV12-3/TRBV12-4
D gene: NA
CDR3 DNA: TGTGCCAGCAGTTTTCGAGGGGATGGAAACATTCGGTACTTC
CDR3 protein: CASSFRGDGNIRYF

clone size: few
J gene: TRBJ2-5
V gene: TRBV7-8
D gene: TRBD2
CDR3 DNA: TGTGCCAGCAGCTTAAGGGGCGGGGGACTAGCGGGGCAAGAGACCCAGTACTTC
CDR3 protein: CASSLRGGGLAGQETQYF

clone size: few
J gene: TRBJ2-5
V gene: TRBV28
D gene: TRBD1
CDR3 DNA: TGTGCCAGCAGTCGCCAGGGGGAGCAAGAGACCCAGTACTTC
CDR3 protein: CASSRQGEQETQYF

clone size: NA
J gene: TRBJ1-2
V gene: TRBV28
D gene: TRBD1
CDR3 DNA: TGTGCCAGCAGTTTACTTTTTGAAGACAGGGCTGACTACACCTTC
CDR3 protein: CASSLLFEDRADYTF

clone size: few
J gene: TRBJ2-2
V gene: TRBV20-1
D gene: NA
CDR3 DNA: TGCAGTGCTGCGGGCCCGTCGGGTTACACCGGGGAGCTGTTTTTT
CDR3 protein: CSAAGPSGYTGELFF

clone size: few
J gene: TRBJ1-2
V gene: TRBV12-3/TRBV12-4
D gene: NA
CDR3 DNA: TGTGCCAGCAGTGACAGGTACCCTGATGGCTACACCTTC
CDR3 protein: CASSDRYPDGYTF

clone size: NA
J gene: TRBJ2-1
V gene: TRBV7-2
D gene: NA
CDR3 DNA: TGTGCCAGCAGTCCTCATTCCTACAATGGGCAGTTCTTC
CDR3 protein: CASSPHSYNGQFF

clone size: NA
J gene: TRBJ1-1
V gene: TRBV20-1
D gene: TRBD1
CDR3 DNA: TGCAGTGCTAGAGGACAGGGGCTTGGCCGTATGAACACTGAAGCTTTCTTT
CDR3 protein: CSARGQGLGRMNTEAFF